The present entry profiles one TCR beta chain with its context. The data were obtained in a study of T cell changes during pregnancy in multiple sclerosis. Generated by immunoSEQ multiplex PCR, the TCRdb table keeps only in-frame clones and is missing some. The sample comprises about 50,000 clones, roughly 91% of which are singletons, and 0.2% to 0.3% rests with the top ten. Sample: CD4+ T cells from peripheral blood mononuclear cells, taken in the second trimester of pregnancy. The receptor was derived from a female donor with multiple sclerosis, enrolled in a pregnancy study.

The CDR3 is CASSQDLPVRGKLFF. CDR3 DNA: TGTGCCAGCAGCCAGGACCTTCCGGTGCGGGGAAAACTGTTTTTT. This rearrangement joins TRBV14 to TRBJ1-4; D call uncertain. This CDR3 has 15 residues. Trimming removed 3 bases at V and 10 bases at J, with 18 bases between. Germline V lookup: CDR1 SGHDN, CDR2 FVKESK.